This TCR beta chain was identified during a study of cytomegalovirus exposure and HLA in healthy donors. Overall study context: Roughly 86 million unique TCRs from HLA-typed donors made up an early data release.

Regarding this clone: No antigen is known for it.

The donors (healthy individuals) were bone marrow donors. Between the trimmed V and J ends, which lost 3 bases and 0 bases, there was a span of 12 bases. Germline loops: CDR1 KGHSH, CDR2 LQKENI. The CDR3 consists of 15 residues. Primers: 60 Vbeta forward and 13 Jbeta reverse. Assay used: immunoSEQ multiplex PCR; TCRdb lists only in-frame clones, some missing. The sample shows around 120,000 clones, roughly 82% of them seen only once. Study observations and caveats: Later analysis showed most CMV-associated TCR beta chains appearing HLA-restricted.

The sample comprised PBMCs. This receptor was taken from a boy aged 10-17 years in good health and CMV-seronegative. The chain links TRBV18 to TRBJ2-7; TRBD2 is a possible D gene (6 bases). The chain's CDR3 is CASSPFSGSSYEQYF. CDR3 DNA: TGTGCCAGCTCACCCTTTAGCGGAAGCTCCTACGAGCAGTACTTC. Full variable domain (rest looked up from reference TRBV18 and TRBJ2-7): NAGVMQNPRHLVRRRGQEARLRCSPMKGHSHVYWYRQLPEEGLKFMVYLQKENIIDESGMPKERFSAEFPKEGPSILRIQQVVRGDSAAYFCASSPFSGSSYEQYFGPGTRLTVT.